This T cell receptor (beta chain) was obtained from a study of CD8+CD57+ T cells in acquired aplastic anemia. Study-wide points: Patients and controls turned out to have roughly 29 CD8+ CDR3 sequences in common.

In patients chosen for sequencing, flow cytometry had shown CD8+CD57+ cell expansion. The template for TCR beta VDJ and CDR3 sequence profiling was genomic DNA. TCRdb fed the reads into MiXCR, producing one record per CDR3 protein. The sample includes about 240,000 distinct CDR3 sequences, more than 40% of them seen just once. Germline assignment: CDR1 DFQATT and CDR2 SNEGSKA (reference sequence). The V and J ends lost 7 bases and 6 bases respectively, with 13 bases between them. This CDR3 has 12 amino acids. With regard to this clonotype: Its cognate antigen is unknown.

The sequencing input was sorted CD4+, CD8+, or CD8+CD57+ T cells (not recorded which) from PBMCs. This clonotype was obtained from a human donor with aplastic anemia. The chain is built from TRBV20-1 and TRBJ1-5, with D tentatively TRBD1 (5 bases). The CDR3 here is CSESTGVQPQHF. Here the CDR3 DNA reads TGCAGTGAGTCGACGGGGGTTCAGCCCCAGCATTTT.